A selection of T cell receptor beta chains follows, all from one sample in a study of monozygotic twins with inflammatory bowel disease. TCRdb re-called the 5' RACE reads, yielding one record per CDR3 amino acid sequence without DNA. The clone table shows about 380,000 distinct CDR3 sequences, with the ten largest holding 2.5% to 3%. Sequencing was performed on blood. These receptors originate from a human donor with ulcerative colitis or Crohn's disease, or a healthy co-twin of an affected twin (not recorded which). Both conserved end residues are part of each CDR3. Fields, in order: V gene, J gene, CDR3 protein.

V: TRBV20-1
J: TRBJ2-5
CDR3: CSASRASKTQYF

V: TRBV6-1
J: TRBJ1-1
CDR3: CASRKERQLNTEAFF

V: TRBV7-2
J: TRBJ2-3
CDR3: CASSLGQQGSPDTQYF

V: TRBV5-1
J: TRBJ1-3
CDR3: CASTKTGGENTIYF

V: TRBV6-5
J: TRBJ1-6
CDR3: CASSWGNDAPLHF

V: TRBV10-3
J: TRBJ1-5
CDR3: CAISAAINQPQHF

V: TRBV27
J: TRBJ1-1
CDR3: CASSVGGMVAEAFF

V: TRBV20-1
J: TRBJ2-3
CDR3: CSARDPRVTDTQYF

V: TRBV29-1
J: TRBJ1-2
CDR3: CSVEKTGLYGYTF

V: TRBV7-2
J: TRBJ2-5
CDR3: CASSSRLAGGLGETQYF

V: TRBV6-1
J: TRBJ2-1
CDR3: CASSAEDPSYNEQFF

V: TRBV9
J: TRBJ2-1
CDR3: CASSVLLGAEQFF

V: TRBV15
J: TRBJ1-6
CDR3: CATSIGAGNSPLHF

V: TRBV28
J: TRBJ2-5
CDR3: CASSQLTSGGYQETQYF

V: TRBV12-3/TRBV12-4
J: TRBJ2-1
CDR3: CATVSRGDNEQFF

V: TRBV6-5
J: TRBJ1-1
CDR3: CASSYSGLEAFF

V: TRBV28
J: TRBJ2-3
CDR3: CASRTRRKSTDTQYF

V: TRBV6-5
J: TRBJ1-4
CDR3: CASSYDGQGANEKLFF

V: TRBV7-1
J: TRBJ2-3
CDR3: CASRLSLAGSTDTQYF

V: TRBV7-2
J: TRBJ2-1
CDR3: CASSLGSGLAGDEQFF

V: TRBV18
J: TRBJ2-2
CDR3: CASSPTTLGSTGELFF

V: TRBV20-1
J: TRBJ2-6
CDR3: CSARPAGSGANVLTF

V: TRBV11-1
J: TRBJ2-1
CDR3: CASSSPRTGQGDPWEQFF

V: TRBV4-3
J: TRBJ1-1
CDR3: CASSPGRGRLDTEAFF

V: TRBV12-3/TRBV12-4
J: TRBJ1-6
CDR3: CASSPKPGVVRNSPLHF

V: TRBV4-3
J: TRBJ2-7
CDR3: CASSHSAAGLYEQYF

V: TRBV29-1
J: TRBJ2-7
CDR3: CSVARAGYEQYF

V: TRBV6-2/TRBV6-3
J: TRBJ2-7
CDR3: CASSYSVISRGYEQYF

V: TRBV29-1
J: TRBJ2-2
CDR3: CSASRGGPDGELFF

V: TRBV29-1
J: TRBJ2-5
CDR3: CSASSGDVGETQYF

V: TRBV5-1
J: TRBJ2-7
CDR3: CASSLAAAGQESSYEQYF

V: TRBV14
J: TRBJ1-2
CDR3: CASSQGLLGDYGYTF

V: TRBV18
J: TRBJ2-1
CDR3: CASSRNRDSGMFF

V: TRBV4-1
J: TRBJ2-7
CDR3: CASSDYWTGDAEQYF

V: TRBV20-1
J: TRBJ2-7
CDR3: CSARDAQDVYEQYF

V: TRBV12-3/TRBV12-4
J: TRBJ2-4
CDR3: CASSSDRGDRNIQYF

V: TRBV6-2/TRBV6-3
J: TRBJ2-1
CDR3: CAGRTDSNEQFF

V: TRBV7-6
J: TRBJ2-5
CDR3: CASSRTGPQETQYF

V: TRBV5-1
J: TRBJ2-3
CDR3: CASFPGDLTDTQYF

V: TRBV4-3
J: TRBJ2-3
CDR3: CASSPLIPGHSTDTQYF

V: TRBV15
J: TRBJ1-4
CDR3: CATSRDDEGVDEKLFF

V: TRBV27
J: TRBJ2-1
CDR3: CASSLGQGEYNEQFF

V: TRBV9
J: TRBJ2-7
CDR3: CASSGGTGVSYEQYF

V: TRBV5-1
J: TRBJ2-5
CDR3: CASSLLAGGGETQYF

V: TRBV12-3/TRBV12-4
J: TRBJ1-4
CDR3: CASSNPNEKLFF

V: TRBV19
J: TRBJ1-6
CDR3: CASSGSSRGPPLHF

V: TRBV19
J: TRBJ2-7
CDR3: CASSIGSGGFYEQYF

V: TRBV20-1
J: TRBJ1-1
CDR3: CSARDPNRANTEAFF

V: TRBV5-1
J: TRBJ1-1
CDR3: CASREDSSNTEAFF

V: TRBV12-3/TRBV12-4
J: TRBJ2-1
CDR3: CASSLGTSGGQNEQFF

V: TRBV6-6
J: TRBJ1-5
CDR3: CASSYGPNNQPQHF

V: TRBV5-1
J: TRBJ2-1
CDR3: CASTVDSYNEQFF

V: TRBV27
J: TRBJ2-1
CDR3: CASSPWTGTFPNEQFF

V: TRBV6-5
J: TRBJ1-6
CDR3: CASSLNPGQINSPLHF

V: TRBV28
J: TRBJ1-1
CDR3: CASKAGGQGVAEAFF

V: TRBV11-2
J: TRBJ1-1
CDR3: CASRPTGWMNTEAFF

V: TRBV5-1
J: TRBJ2-3
CDR3: CASSKGTSSGSTDTQYF

V: TRBV6-2/TRBV6-3
J: TRBJ2-5
CDR3: CASSRRQNRIHEETQYF

V: TRBV7-2
J: TRBJ1-2
CDR3: CASSLGQNNYGYTF